This T cell receptor (beta chain) was retrieved from a study of blood T cell repertoires in COVID-19. Turning to the study itself: Samples taken during acute and convalescent COVID-19 were collected in the United States, Italy and Spain. PBMCs, B-cell-depleted T cells, or T cells were the source of the cDNA or gDNA that made up the material.

Here immunoSEQ multiplex PCR was the method, and the copy in TCRdb shows in-frame clones only, minus some. Of 160,000 or so clones listed, about 79% were seen once; the top ten hold approximately 9.7%. The clonotype was recovered from a woman aged 50 to 60 with acute or convalescent COVID-19. Sequenced sample: peripheral blood.

CDR3 DNA sequence: TGTGCCAGCAGCCAAGATCTGGACAGAACCTACGAGCAGTACTTC. Translated: CASSQDLDRTYEQYF. The rearrangement joins TRBV14 to TRBJ2-7; a weak D match, TRBD1 (6 bases). Trimming removed 0 bases from V and 2 bases from J, with 11 bases in between. This CDR3 spans 15 amino acids. Germline CDR1 is SGHDN and CDR2 is FVKESK.